Sequencing of this T cell receptor beta chain was carried out in a study of blood T cell repertoires in COVID-19. The CDR3 is 17 amino acids. Repertoires were generated with immunoSEQ multiplex PCR, while TCRdb's copy carries only in-frame clones and drops some. The sample holds around 250,000 clones, about 91% seen once. Exposed enrollees encountered a COVID-19 case at some point within 2 weeks before study entry. In this sample, this clone turned up a few times. Sequenced material: PBMCs or T cells enriched from blood (not recorded which). The chain is built from TRBV21-1 and TRBJ2-1; TRBD2, the D gene given by the table, was not confirmed from the DNA. TRBV21-1 has pseudogene status. The TCR was taken from a man aged 35 to 55 who had been exposed to COVID-19. CDR3: CASSRRLAESSYNEQFF. CDR3 DNA: TGTGCCAGCAGCAGAAGATTGGCGGAGTCATCCTACAATGAGCAGTTCTTC.